Listed below are T cell receptor beta chains from one sample, sequenced in a study of T cells expressing NK-cell markers. With the 5' RACE reads reprocessed, TCRdb shows one record per CDR3 protein and no DNA. This sample lists 300,000 to 450,000 distinct CDR3 sequences; its ten largest clones have 5.2%. Sequencing was performed on blood T cells: a sorted CD56 or NKG2C T cell subset, CD4+ or CD8+ T cells, or bulk PBMC T cells (not recorded which). These receptors all stem from a man aged 18-70 years in good health. Both conserved end residues are part of each CDR3. Fields, in order: V gene, J gene, CDR3 protein.

TRBV12-3/TRBV12-4,TRBJ2-5,CASLDRPMGTQYF
TRBV24-1,TRBJ2-3,CATSDRLAGGTDTQYF
TRBV5-5,TRBJ2-5,CASSQTNAETQYF
TRBV20-1,TRBJ2-3,CSAPSGFTDTQYF
TRBV5-1,TRBJ2-4,CASSPGLDKNIQYF
TRBV5-1,TRBJ2-7,CASSLRDGDSYEQYF
TRBV11-3,TRBJ2-3,CASSLRDHTDTQYF
TRBV7-2,TRBJ2-4,CASSLGGSQNIQYF
TRBV20-1,TRBJ2-3,CSAPRGVDDTQYF
TRBV12-5,TRBJ2-3,CASASGGYTDTQYF
TRBV5-1,TRBJ2-5,CASSGGGAGETQYF
TRBV2,TRBJ2-5,CAIGGINGETQYF
TRBV5-1,TRBJ2-7,CASSSDSRPSYEQYF
TRBV5-6,TRBJ2-3,CASSASGETDTQYF
TRBV3-1,TRBJ2-3,CASSRGTSGVTDTQYF
TRBV5-1,TRBJ2-1,CASSLDRDEQFF
TRBV7-9,TRBJ1-1,CASSLLGQGAPTEAFF
TRBV5-6,TRBJ2-6,CASSLPEGTFSGANVLTF
TRBV2,TRBJ2-3,CAIKLGGQRTRADTQYF
TRBV24-1,TRBJ2-3,CATSDQKDTQYF
TRBV11-1,TRBJ1-1,CASSRHYRGNTEAFF
TRBV20-1,TRBJ2-1,CSARKRGGNEQFF
TRBV6-5,TRBJ2-3,CASSYGGGGAEGTDTQYF
TRBV27,TRBJ1-3,CASSPGQGYTIYF
TRBV11-2,TRBJ1-1,CASSPGQFSSEAFF
TRBV20-1,TRBJ2-6,CSAYSGVNVLTF
TRBV7-9,TRBJ2-1,CASSLDATAALKNEQFF
TRBV2,TRBJ2-7,CASQFDYRYEQYF
TRBV20-1,TRBJ2-7,CSARLLAGGTEQYF
TRBV12-3/TRBV12-4,TRBJ1-4,CASLQGRGIEKLFF
TRBV6-5,TRBJ2-2,CASSYGGVENTGELFF
TRBV6-1,TRBJ1-2,CATRDREIILNYGYTF
TRBV5-1,TRBJ2-2,CASSSRDRGHGDTGELFF
TRBV5-1,TRBJ1-2,CASSPYGTGDLRYGYTF